One T cell receptor beta chain is described in this entry. Its antigen is not known. This sample is drawn from a study of CD4+ T cells in melanoma. Findings of the study overall: Reportedly, melanoma neoantigen-specific CD4+ T cells showed varied differentiation states. A reported correlation linked neoantigen-specific CD4+ T cells to CD8+, macrophage and B cell function.

The data were produced by immunoSEQ multiplex PCR, yet TCRdb's version contains in-frame clones alone and is incomplete. The sample records some 9,900 clones, roughly three fifths being singletons. In germline, CDR1 is SGHRS, CDR2 YFSETQ. The CDR3 is 14 residues long. Trimming removed 7 bases from V and 7 bases from J; junction bases left unmatched: 8. This receptor was obtained from a human donor with melanoma. Sequencing was carried out using cells from a culture (not recorded whether cultured in vitro). V usage is TRBV5-1 and J usage is TRBJ2-2; 9 nucleotides line up with TRBD1. CDR3 sequence (DNA): TGCGCCAGCCGACAGGGGGTCGATGACGGGGAGCTGTTTTTT. Amino acid sequence: CASRQGVDDGELFF. Using reference TRBV5-1 and TRBJ2-2 for the parts outside the CDR3, the full variable domain is KAGVTQTPRYLIKTRGQQVTLSCSPISGHRSVSWYQQTPGQGLQFLFEYFSETQRNKGNFPGRFSGRQFSNSRSEMNVSTLELGDSALYLCASRQGVDDGELFFGEGSRLTVL.